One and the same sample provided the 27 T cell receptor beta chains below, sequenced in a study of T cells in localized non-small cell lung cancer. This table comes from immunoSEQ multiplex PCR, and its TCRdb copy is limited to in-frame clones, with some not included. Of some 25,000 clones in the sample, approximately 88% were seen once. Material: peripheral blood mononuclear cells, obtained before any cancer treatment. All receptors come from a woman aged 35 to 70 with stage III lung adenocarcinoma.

This chain's CDR3 is CASSVSGGRDNEQFF. The CDR3 DNA is TGTGCCAGCAGCGTGAGTGGCGGGAGGGACAATGAGCAGTTCTTC. This chain joins TRBV11-3 and TRBJ2-1, with 9 bases that match TRBD2. The V segment lost 5 bases and the J segment 5 bases; nucleotides outside the gene matches: 7. CDR1 is SGHNT, CDR2 YENEEA, per germline. The CDR3 is made up of 15 amino acids. Drawing the rest from reference TRBV11-3 and TRBJ2-1, the complete variable domain is EAGVVQSPRYKIIEKKQPVAFWCNPISGHNTLYWYLQNLGQGPELLIRYENEEAVDDSQLPKDRFSAERLKGVDSTLKIQPAELGDSAVYLCASSVSGGRDNEQFFGPGTRLTVL.

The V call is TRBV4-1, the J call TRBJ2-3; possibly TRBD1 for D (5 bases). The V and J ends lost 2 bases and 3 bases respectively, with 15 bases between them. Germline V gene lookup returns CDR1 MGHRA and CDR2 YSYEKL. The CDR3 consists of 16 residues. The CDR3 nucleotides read TGCGCCAGCAGCCAAAACCTTAGGCGGACAACAGATACGCAGTATTTT. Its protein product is CASSQNLRRTTDTQYF.

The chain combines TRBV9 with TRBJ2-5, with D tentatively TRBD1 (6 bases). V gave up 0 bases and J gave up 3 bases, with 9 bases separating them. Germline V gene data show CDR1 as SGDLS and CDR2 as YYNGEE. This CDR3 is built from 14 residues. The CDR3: CASSVGTVKETQYF. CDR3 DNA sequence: TGTGCCAGCAGCGTAGGGACAGTAAAAGAGACCCAGTACTTC.

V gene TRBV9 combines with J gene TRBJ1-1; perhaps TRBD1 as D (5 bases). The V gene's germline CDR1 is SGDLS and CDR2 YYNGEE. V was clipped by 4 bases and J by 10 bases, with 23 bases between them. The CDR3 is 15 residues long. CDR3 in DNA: TGTGCCAGCAGCCTACAGCAGGGTACCGAGGTCGGAGCTTTCTTT. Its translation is CASSLQQGTEVGAFF.

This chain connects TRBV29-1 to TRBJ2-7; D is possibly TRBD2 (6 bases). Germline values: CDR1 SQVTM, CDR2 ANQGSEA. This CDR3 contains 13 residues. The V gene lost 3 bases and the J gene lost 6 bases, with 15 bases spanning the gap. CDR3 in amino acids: CSVDQGGAGEQYF. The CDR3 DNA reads TGCAGCGTTGACCAGGGCGGGGCCGGCGAGCAGTACTTC.

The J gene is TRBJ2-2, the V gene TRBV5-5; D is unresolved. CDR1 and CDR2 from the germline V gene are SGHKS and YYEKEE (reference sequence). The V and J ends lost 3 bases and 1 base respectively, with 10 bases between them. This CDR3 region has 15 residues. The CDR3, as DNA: TGTGCCAGCAGCTCCTCTACAGTGAACACCGGGGAGCTGTTTTTT. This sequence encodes CASSSSTVNTGELFF.

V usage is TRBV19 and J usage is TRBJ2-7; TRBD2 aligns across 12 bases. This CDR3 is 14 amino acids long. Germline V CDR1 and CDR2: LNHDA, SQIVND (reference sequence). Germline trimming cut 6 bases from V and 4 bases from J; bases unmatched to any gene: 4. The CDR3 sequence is CASSPGTSGYEQYF. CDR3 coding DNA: TGTGCCAGTAGCCCCGGGACTAGCGGGTACGAGCAGTACTTC.

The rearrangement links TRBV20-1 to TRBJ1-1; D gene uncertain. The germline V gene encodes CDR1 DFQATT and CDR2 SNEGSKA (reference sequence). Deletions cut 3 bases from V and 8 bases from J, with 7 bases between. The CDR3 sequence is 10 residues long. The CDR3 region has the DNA TGCAGTGCTAGGATCGGCGAAGCTTTCTTT. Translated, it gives CSARIGEAFF.

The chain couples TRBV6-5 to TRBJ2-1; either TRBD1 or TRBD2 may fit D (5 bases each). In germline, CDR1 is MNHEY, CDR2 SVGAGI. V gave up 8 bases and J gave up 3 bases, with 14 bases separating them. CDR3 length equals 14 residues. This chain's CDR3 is CASARDRIYNEQFF. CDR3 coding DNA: TGTGCCAGCGCGAGGGACCGAATCTACAATGAGCAGTTCTTC.

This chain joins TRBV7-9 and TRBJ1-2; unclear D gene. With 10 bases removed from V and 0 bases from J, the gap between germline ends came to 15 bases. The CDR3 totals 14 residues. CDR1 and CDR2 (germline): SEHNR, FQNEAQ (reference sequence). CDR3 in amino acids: CATGGNRTNYGYTF. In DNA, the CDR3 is TGTGCCACCGGAGGGAACAGAACTAACTATGGCTACACCTTC.

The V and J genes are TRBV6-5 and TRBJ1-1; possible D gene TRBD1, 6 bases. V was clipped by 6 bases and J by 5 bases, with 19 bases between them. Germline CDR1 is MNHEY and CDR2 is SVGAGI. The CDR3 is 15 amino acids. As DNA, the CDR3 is TGTGCCAGCAGACCCGGGACAAGGAGGGGGACTGAAGCTTTCTTT. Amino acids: CASRPGTRRGTEAFF.

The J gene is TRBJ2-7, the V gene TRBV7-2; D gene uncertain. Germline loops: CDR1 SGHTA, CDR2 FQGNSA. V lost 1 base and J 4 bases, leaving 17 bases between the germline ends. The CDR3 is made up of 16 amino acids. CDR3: CASSLEVVLGVYEQYF. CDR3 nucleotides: TGTGCCAGCAGCTTAGAGGTGGTCCTAGGAGTATACGAGCAGTACTTC.

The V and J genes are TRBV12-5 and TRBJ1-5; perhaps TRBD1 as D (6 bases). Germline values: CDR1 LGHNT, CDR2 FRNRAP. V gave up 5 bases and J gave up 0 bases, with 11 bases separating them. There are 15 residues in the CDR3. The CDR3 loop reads CASGLEDSSNQPQHF. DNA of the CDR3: TGTGCTAGTGGTCTAGAGGACAGTAGCAATCAGCCCCAGCATTTT.

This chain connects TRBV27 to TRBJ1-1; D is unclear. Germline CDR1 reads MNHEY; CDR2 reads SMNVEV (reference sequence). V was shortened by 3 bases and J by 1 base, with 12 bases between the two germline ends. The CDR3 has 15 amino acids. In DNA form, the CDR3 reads TGTGCCAGCAGTTTCTACCGCGGTGGGAACACTGAAGCTTTCTTT. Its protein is CASSFYRGGNTEAFF.

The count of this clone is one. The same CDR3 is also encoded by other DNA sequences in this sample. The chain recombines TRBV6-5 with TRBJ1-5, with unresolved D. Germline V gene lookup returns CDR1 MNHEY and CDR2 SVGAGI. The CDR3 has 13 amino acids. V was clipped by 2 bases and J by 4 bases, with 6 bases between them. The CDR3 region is CASSYRDNQPQHF. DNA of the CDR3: TGTGCCAGCAGTTACCGGGATAATCAGCCCCAGCATTTT.

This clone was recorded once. The DNA of the CDR3 is TGTGCCAGTAGTATTGTGAGCGGGAGGGGCCGGGAGCTGTTTTTT. Amino acid sequence: CASSIVSGRGRELFF. The chain uses TRBV19 and TRBJ2-2, with 10 bases matching TRBD2. This CDR3 region has 15 residues. The V segment lost 3 bases and the J segment 9 bases; nucleotides outside the gene matches: 7. Germline CDR1 and CDR2: LNHDA and SQIVND (reference sequence). Full variable domain (missing parts from reference TRBV19 and TRBJ2-2): DGGITQSPKYLFRKEGQNVTLSCEQNLNHDAMYWYRQDPGQGLRLIYYSQIVNDFQKGDIAEGYSVSREKKESFPLTVTSAQKNPTAFYLCASSIVSGRGRELFFGEGSRLTVL.

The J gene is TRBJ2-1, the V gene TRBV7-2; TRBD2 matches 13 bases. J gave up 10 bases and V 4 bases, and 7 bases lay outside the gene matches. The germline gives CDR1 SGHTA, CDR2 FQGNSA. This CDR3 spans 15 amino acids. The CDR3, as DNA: TGTGCCAGCAGCTCCGGGACTAGCGGGACCCAGGAGCAGTTCTTC. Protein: CASSSGTSGTQEQFF.

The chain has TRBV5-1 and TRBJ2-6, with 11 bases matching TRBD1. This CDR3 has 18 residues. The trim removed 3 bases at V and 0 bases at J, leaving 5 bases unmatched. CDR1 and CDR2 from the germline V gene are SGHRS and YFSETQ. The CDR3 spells CASSSGTGGGSGANVLTF. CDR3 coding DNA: TGCGCCAGCAGCTCCGGGACAGGGGGTGGCTCTGGGGCCAACGTCCTGACTTTC.

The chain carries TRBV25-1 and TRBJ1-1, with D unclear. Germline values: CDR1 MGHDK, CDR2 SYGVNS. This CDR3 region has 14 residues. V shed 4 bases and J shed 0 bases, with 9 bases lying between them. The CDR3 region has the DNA TGTGCCAGCAGTGCTGGATTCATGAACACTGAAGCTTTCTTT. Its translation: CASSAGFMNTEAFF.

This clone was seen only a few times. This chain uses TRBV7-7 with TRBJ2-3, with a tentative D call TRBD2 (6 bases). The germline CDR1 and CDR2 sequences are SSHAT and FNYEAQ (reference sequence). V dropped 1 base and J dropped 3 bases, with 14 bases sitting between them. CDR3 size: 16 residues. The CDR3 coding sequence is TGTGCCAGCAGCTTAGGGGCTAGTGGGGGGACAGATACGCAGTATTTT. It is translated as CASSLGASGGTDTQYF.

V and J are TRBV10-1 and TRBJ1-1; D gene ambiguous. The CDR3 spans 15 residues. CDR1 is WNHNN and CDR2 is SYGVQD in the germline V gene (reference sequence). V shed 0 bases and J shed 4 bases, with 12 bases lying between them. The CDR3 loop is CASSESVVPGTEAFF. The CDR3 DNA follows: TGCGCCAGCAGTGAGTCAGTAGTCCCCGGCACTGAAGCTTTCTTT.

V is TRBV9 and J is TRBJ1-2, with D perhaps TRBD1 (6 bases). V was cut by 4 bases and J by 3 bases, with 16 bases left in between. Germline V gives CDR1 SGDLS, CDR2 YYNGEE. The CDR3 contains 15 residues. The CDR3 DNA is TGTGCCAGCAGCCCACAGGGAGACCAAGACTATGGCTACACCTTC. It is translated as CASSPQGDQDYGYTF.

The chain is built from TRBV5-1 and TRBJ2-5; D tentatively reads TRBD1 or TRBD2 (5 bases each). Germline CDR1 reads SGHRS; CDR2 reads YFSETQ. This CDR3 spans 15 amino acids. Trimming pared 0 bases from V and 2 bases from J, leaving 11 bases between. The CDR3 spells CASSLGQGRQETQYF. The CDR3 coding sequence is TGCGCCAGCAGCTTGGGCCAGGGACGACAAGAGACCCAGTACTTC.

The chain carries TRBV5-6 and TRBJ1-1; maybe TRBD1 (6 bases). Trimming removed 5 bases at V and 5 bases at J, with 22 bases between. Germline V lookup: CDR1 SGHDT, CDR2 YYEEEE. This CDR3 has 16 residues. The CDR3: CASRVYGGGRGTEAFF. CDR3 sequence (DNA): TGTGCCAGCAGGGTCTACGGGGGGGGCCGAGGGACTGAAGCTTTCTTT.

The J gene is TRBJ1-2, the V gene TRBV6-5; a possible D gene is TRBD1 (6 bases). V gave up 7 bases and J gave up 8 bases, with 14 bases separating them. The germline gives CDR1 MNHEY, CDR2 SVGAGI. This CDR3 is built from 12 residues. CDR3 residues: CASNQQGWGYTF. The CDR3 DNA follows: TGTGCCAGCAACCAACAGGGATGGGGCTACACCTTC.

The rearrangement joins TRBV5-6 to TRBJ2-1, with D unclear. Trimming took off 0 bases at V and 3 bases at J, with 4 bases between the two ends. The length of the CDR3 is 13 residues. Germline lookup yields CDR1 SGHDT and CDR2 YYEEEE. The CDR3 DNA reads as TGTGCCAGCAGCTTGGCCTACTACAATGAGCAGTTCTTC. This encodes CASSLAYYNEQFF.

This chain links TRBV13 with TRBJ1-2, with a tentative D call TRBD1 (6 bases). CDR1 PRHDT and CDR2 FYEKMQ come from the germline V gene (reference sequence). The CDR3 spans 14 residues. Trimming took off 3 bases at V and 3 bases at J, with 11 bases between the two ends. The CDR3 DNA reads TGTGCCAGCAGCTTGCAGGGGAGGTACTATGGCTACACCTTC. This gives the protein CASSLQGRYYGYTF.